The next 32 T cell receptor beta chains were all read from a single sample in a study of cytomegalovirus exposure and HLA in healthy donors. Amplification used 60 Vbeta primers and 13 Jbeta primers. Assay: immunoSEQ multiplex PCR; the TCRdb copy retains only in-frame clones and omits some. The table records 90,000 to 110,000 clones, 12% to 15% of them present only once. The sequencing input was PBMCs. The receptors were gathered from a female donor in good health and CMV-seronegative.

This rearrangement joins TRBV18 to TRBJ1-2; D gene unclear. Trimming stripped 1 base from V and 5 bases from J, with 14 bases between. This CDR3 comprises 15 residues. Germline values: CDR1 KGHSH, CDR2 LQKENI. CDR3 nucleotides: TGTGCCAGCTCACCACTAACAGCGGGTCGGTATGGCTACACCTTC. Amino acid sequence: CASSPLTAGRYGYTF.

This clone was found a few times. The chain links TRBV6-5 to TRBJ2-1, with no clear D. V lost 0 bases and J lost 5, with 11 bases in between. The CDR3 length is 15 residues. Germline V CDR1 and CDR2: MNHEY, SVGAGI. DNA for the CDR3: TGTGCCAGCAGTTACTCGAAGAGTAGTCACAATGAGCAGTTCTTC. This gives the protein CASSYSKSSHNEQFF.

This clone has more than one count but fewer than ten. This sequence joins TRBV2 and TRBJ2-1; D gene uncertain. CDR3 length: 15 residues. Trimming took 0 bases from V and 5 from J, leaving 11 bases between them. Germline V gene data show CDR1 as SNHLY and CDR2 as FYNNEI. CDR3 DNA: TGTGCCAGCAGTGAAGCGTTTAGAGGAGACAATGAGCAGTTCTTC. Encoded protein: CASSEAFRGDNEQFF.

CDR3 bases: TGTGCCAGAAAGGACTACAGGGGGGCCGGGGAGCTGTTTTTT. Protein sequence: CARKDYRGAGELFF. V and J are TRBV30 and TRBJ2-2, with 8 bases identical to TRBD1. V lost 8 bases and J lost 6; bases outside the gene matches: 11. Germline assignment: CDR1 GTSNPN and CDR2 SVGIG (reference sequence). The length of the CDR3 is 14 residues.

A few counts support this clone. The genes are TRBV30 and TRBJ2-1; 7 bases align to TRBD1. Losses at the gene ends were 3 bases for V and 5 bases for J; bases not matched to a gene: 4. Per germline, CDR1 GTSNPN and CDR2 SVGIG (reference sequence). This CDR3 comprises 13 residues. The DNA of the CDR3 is TGTGCCTGGAGCTGGGACAGAGACAATGAGCAGTTCTTC. Its protein product is CAWSWDRDNEQFF.

The rearrangement joins TRBV5-6 to TRBJ1-6, with D tentatively TRBD1 (5 bases). The CDR3 has 15 amino acids. CDR1 and CDR2 (germline): SGHDT, YYEEEE. V was pared by 1 base and J by 10 bases, with 15 bases between. CDR3 protein: CASSLSGGVRSPLHF. DNA of the CDR3: TGTGCCAGCAGCTTGTCCGGGGGGGTGAGATCACCCCTCCACTTT.

This clone has a handful of counts. The genes are TRBV5-4 and TRBJ1-2; D is perhaps TRBD1 (6 bases). Germline V gene data show CDR1 as SGHNT and CDR2 as YYREEE (reference sequence). Trimming cost V 3 bases and J 7 bases, with 16 bases left between them. This CDR3 contains 14 residues. The CDR3 nucleotides are TGTGCCAGCAGCTCCCCAGGGGCCGGGGCTGGCTACACCTTC. It specifies CASSSPGAGAGYTF.

The rearrangement uses TRBV10-3 and TRBJ1-2; unclear D gene. Germline CDR1 and CDR2: ENHRY and SYGVKD. The ends were cut back, 3 bases at V and 14 bases at J, with 25 bases in the middle. CDR3 length equals 15 residues. CDR3 sequence: CAISDPSAETDGRTF. CDR3 bases: TGTGCCATCAGTGACCCGTCGGCTGAGACGGACGGGAGGACCTTC.

This clone was seen a handful of times. The chain recombines TRBV4-3 with TRBJ2-2; possible D gene TRBD2, 6 bases. The CDR3 spans 16 residues. V gave up 0 bases and J gave up 0 bases, with 8 bases separating them. Germline lookup yields CDR1 LGHNA and CDR2 YSLEER. In nucleotides, the CDR3 is TGCGCCAGCAGCCAAGAGGCGGGGTCGAACACCGGGGAGCTGTTTTTT. Translating gives CASSQEAGSNTGELFF.

V and J are TRBV4-3 and TRBJ1-2; 7 bases match TRBD1. V lost 4 bases and J lost 5; bases outside the gene matches: 13. The germline CDR1 and CDR2 sequences are LGHNA and YSLEER. There are 16 residues in the CDR3. CDR3 sequence reads: CASSPGTERTVYGYTF. The CDR3 region has the DNA TGCGCCAGCAGCCCAGGGACAGAAAGGACGGTATATGGCTACACCTTC.

The rearrangement uses TRBV4-3 and TRBJ2-5, with D perhaps matching TRBD1 (6 bases). Near its end, the DNA agrees better with TRBJ2-7, so the J call may be wrong. CDR1 and CDR2 from the germline V gene are LGHNA and YSLEER. The length of the CDR3 is 15 residues. In nucleotides, the CDR3 is TGCGCCAGCAGCCTTCTGGACAGCAACATCTACGAGCAGTACTTC. It encodes CASSLLDSNIYEQYF.

The rearrangement joins TRBV6-6 to TRBJ2-7; TRBD1 might be the D (6 bases). Germline CDR1 is MNHNY and CDR2 is SVGAGI (reference sequence). The CDR3 length is 13 residues. The V and J ends lost 2 bases and 1 base respectively, with 6 bases between them. The CDR3 DNA reads TGTGCCAGCAGTTACCAGGGGTCCTACGAGCAGTACTTC. This encodes CASSYQGSYEQYF.

The rearrangement links TRBV14 to TRBJ2-3; 8 bases match TRBD2. Germline trimming cut 6 bases from V and 6 bases from J; bases unmatched to any gene: 11. The CDR3 is 15 amino acids. Germline CDR1 SGHDN, CDR2 FVKESK. The CDR3 loop is CASSHTTSGRDTQYF. The CDR3 coding sequence is TGTGCCAGCAGTCACACAACTAGCGGCCGGGATACGCAGTATTTT.

This clone was seen a handful of times. The J gene is TRBJ2-3, the V gene TRBV5-1; 7 positions agree with TRBD2. This CDR3 spans 15 amino acids. The junction had 8 bases not matched to a gene; V was cut back by 4 bases and J by 3 bases. In germline, CDR1 is SGHRS, CDR2 YFSETQ. In DNA, the CDR3 is TGCGCCAGCAGCGCGGGAGCACTAGCAACAGATACGCAGTATTTT. As protein: CASSAGALATDTQYF. Complete variable domain (other parts from reference TRBV5-1 and TRBJ2-3): KAGVTQTPRYLIKTRGQQVTLSCSPISGHRSVSWYQQTPGQGLQFLFEYFSETQRNKGNFPGRFSGRQFSNSRSEMNVSTLELGDSALYLCASSAGALATDTQYFGPGTRLTVL.

This clone was detected only a few times. This chain joins TRBV2 and TRBJ1-2; D might be TRBD1 (5 bases). The CDR3 runs 15 residues. Germline CDR1 reads SNHLY; CDR2 reads FYNNEI. Trimming shortened V by 1 base and J by 7 bases, and 16 bases separated the two germline ends. The CDR3 bases are TGTGCCAGCAGTGAAGACGCGGGGCGCGTTGGTGGCTACACCTTC. It encodes CASSEDAGRVGGYTF.

There are a few counts of this clone. The chain uses TRBV6-5 and TRBJ1-1; weak D call: TRBD1 (6 bases). CDR1 and CDR2 (germline): MNHEY, SVGAGI. The CDR3 spans 14 residues. V lost 2 bases and J lost 14, with 21 bases in between. For the CDR3, the DNA is TGTGCCAGCAGTTACCCAGGGCAGGGGAGCGGATTATTCTTT. Its translation is CASSYPGQGSGLFF.

V usage is TRBV19 and J usage is TRBJ2-1, with 11 bases that match TRBD1. J lost 1 base, V lost 5 bases, and 4 bases had no gene match. Per germline, CDR1 LNHDA and CDR2 SQIVND (reference sequence). The CDR3 length is 16 residues. CDR3 protein: CASSWTGGASYNEQFF. Here the CDR3 DNA reads TGTGCCAGTAGTTGGACAGGGGGCGCTTCCTACAATGAGCAGTTCTTC. The whole variable domain, remainder taken from reference TRBV19 and TRBJ2-1, is DGGITQSPKYLFRKEGQNVTLSCEQNLNHDAMYWYRQDPGQGLRLIYYSQIVNDFQKGDIAEGYSVSREKKESFPLTVTSAQKNPTAFYLCASSWTGGASYNEQFFGPGTRLTVL.

CDR3 sequence reads: CASSVGSSTGELFF. The CDR3 DNA reads TGTGCCAGCAGCGTAGGGTCTAGCACCGGGGAGCTGTTTTTT. The chain links TRBV9 to TRBJ2-2, with no clear D. Germline-derived CDR1 and CDR2 are SGDLS and YYNGEE. The CDR3 spans 14 residues. V lost 0 bases, J lost 4 bases, and 7 bases lay in between. Variable domain in full (rest from reference TRBV9 and TRBJ2-2): DSGVTQTPKHLITATGQRVTLRCSPRSGDLSVYWYQQSLDQGLQFLIQYYNGEERAKGNILERFSAQQFPDLHSELNLSSLELGDSALYFCASSVGSSTGELFFGEGSRLTVL.

The chain recombines TRBV19 with TRBJ1-4; 9 positions agree with TRBD1. Germline lookup yields CDR1 LNHDA and CDR2 SQIVND (reference sequence). The J segment lost 7 bases and the V segment lost 5 bases, leaving 5 bases of the junction unmatched. The length of the CDR3 is 14 residues. The CDR3 reads CASSSGTGTEKLFF. CDR3 coding DNA: TGTGCCAGTAGTTCCGGGACAGGGACTGAAAAACTGTTTTTT.

The chain is built from TRBV5-4 and TRBJ2-2, with 10 positions matching TRBD1. The CDR3 consists of 16 residues. Germline CDR1 is SGHNT and CDR2 is YYREEE (reference sequence). With V trimmed by 2 bases and J by 5 bases, 6 bases remained unmatched. CDR3 loop: CASSFDWTGGTGELFF. CDR3 DNA: TGTGCCAGCAGCTTTGATTGGACAGGGGGGACCGGGGAGCTGTTTTTT.

Only a few counts were recorded for this clone. The rearrangement uses TRBV15 and TRBJ1-1; 8 bases are a match to TRBD1. V shed 0 bases and J 4 bases; nucleotides not matched to a gene: 7. This CDR3 region has 16 residues. Germline loops: CDR1 LNHNV, CDR2 YYDKDF (reference sequence). In DNA, the CDR3 is TGTGCCACCAGCAGAGATCTCCAGGGGGCAGGCACTGAAGCTTTCTTT. Translation gives CATSRDLQGAGTEAFF.

The rearrangement links TRBV14 to TRBJ2-7; 11 nucleotides align to TRBD1. CDR1 SGHDN and CDR2 FVKESK come from the germline V gene. J was trimmed by 6 bases and V by 5 bases; bases with no gene match: 6. The CDR3 sequence is 14 residues long. CDR3 in DNA: TGTGCCAGCAGCGCCAGGACAGGGGGCGCCGAGCAGTACTTC. As protein: CASSARTGGAEQYF.

This clone was picked up a small number of times. The V call is TRBV5-1, the J call TRBJ2-3; 8 nucleotides line up with TRBD1. This CDR3 contains 14 residues. Germline values: CDR1 SGHRS, CDR2 YFSETQ. Trimming at V came to 6 bases and at J to 6 bases, leaving 9 bases not matched to a gene. Here the CDR3 DNA reads TGCGCCAGCAAAAAACCGGGACAGGAGGATACGCAGTATTTT. It translates to CASKKPGQEDTQYF.

This clone was observed a few times. V gene TRBV27 combines with J gene TRBJ2-5; 9 nucleotides line up with TRBD2. The CDR3 loop spans 16 amino acids. J gave up 3 bases and V 4 bases, and 9 bases lay outside the gene matches. Germline CDR1 and CDR2: MNHEY and SMNVEV (reference sequence). CDR3 region: CASSSQAGGPEETQYF. Here the CDR3 DNA reads TGTGCCAGCAGTTCCCAAGCGGGGGGCCCGGAAGAGACCCAGTACTTC.

This chain joins TRBV4-3 and TRBJ2-2, with D tentatively TRBD2 (6 bases). Deletions cut 2 bases from V and 3 bases from J, with 16 bases between. Germline CDR1 is LGHNA and CDR2 is YSLEER. The CDR3 extends over 17 amino acids. CDR3 sequence: CASSQQPGGKDTGELFF. In nucleotides, the CDR3 is TGCGCCAGCAGCCAACAACCCGGGGGAAAGGACACCGGGGAGCTGTTTTTT.

This sequence joins TRBV10-3 and TRBJ1-1; D is ambiguous. Germline lookup yields CDR1 ENHRY and CDR2 SYGVKD. V dropped 10 bases and J dropped 0 bases, with 15 bases sitting between them. This CDR3 has 14 residues. The CDR3 nucleotides are TGTGCCACCGCAGAAACCTTCATGAACACTGAAGCTTTCTTT. It specifies CATAETFMNTEAFF.

This clone came up a few times. The rearrangement links TRBV4-1 to TRBJ2-7, with 8 bases identical to TRBD2. Per the germline V gene, CDR1 is MGHRA and CDR2 is YSYEKL. Trimming took 2 bases from V and 9 from J; bases not matched to a gene: 3. The CDR3 spans 12 residues. The CDR3 DNA follows: TGCGCCAGCAGCCAAAGGAGCGGGGGGCAGTACTTC. Protein: CASSQRSGGQYF.

V and J are TRBV5-1 and TRBJ2-7, with D perhaps matching TRBD1 (6 bases). CDR3 length: 13 residues. Germline V gives CDR1 SGHRS, CDR2 YFSETQ. Trimming shortened V by 4 bases and J by 0 bases, and 8 bases separated the two germline ends. The CDR3 coding sequence is TGCGCCAGCAGCCCGGACAGCTCCTACGAGCAGTACTTC. Encoded protein: CASSPDSSYEQYF.

The chain carries TRBV2 and TRBJ1-6; 7 nucleotides match TRBD1. This CDR3 region has 14 residues. The germline gives CDR1 SNHLY, CDR2 FYNNEI. The V gene end was trimmed by 4 bases and the J gene end by 8 bases; junction bases not matched to a gene: 5. The CDR3 nucleotides read TGTGCCAGCAGTGTTAGGACAGGTTATTCACCCCTCCACTTT. This gives the protein CASSVRTGYSPLHF. Variable domain in full (rest from reference TRBV2 and TRBJ1-6): EPEVTQTPSHQVTQMGQEVILRCVPISNHLYFYWYRQILGQKVEFLVSFYNNEISEKSEIFDDQFSVERPDGSNFTLKIRSTKLEDSAMYFCASSVRTGYSPLHFGNGTRLTVT.

The chain joins TRBV7-2 to TRBJ2-2; 8 bases agree with TRBD2. Germline lookup yields CDR1 SGHTA and CDR2 FQGNSA. After removal of 5 bases from V and 5 bases from J, the junction contained 13 bases not matched to a gene. The CDR3 loop spans 17 amino acids. The CDR3 region is CASSPQSSGSETGELFF. In DNA form, the CDR3 reads TGTGCCAGCAGCCCTCAGTCAAGCGGGAGCGAAACCGGGGAGCTGTTTTTT.

This rearrangement joins TRBV10-2 to TRBJ2-3, with D perhaps TRBD1 (5 bases). V was trimmed by 6 bases and J by 3 bases, leaving 10 bases between them. The CDR3 runs to 13 residues. The germline V gene encodes CDR1 WSHSY and CDR2 SAAADI. The CDR3 is CASRGSGTDTQYF. For the CDR3, the DNA is TGCGCCAGCAGGGGATCAGGGACAGATACGCAGTATTTT.

In its sample, this clone was seen a few times. The chain is built from TRBV4-3 and TRBJ2-7, with 9 bases that match TRBD1. CDR1 and CDR2 (germline): LGHNA, YSLEER. V was pared by 0 bases and J by 3 bases, with 12 bases of the junction left unmatched. The CDR3 length is 18 residues. The CDR3: CASSQEKDRGGGSYEQYF. In DNA form, the CDR3 reads TGCGCCAGCAGCCAAGAAAAGGACAGGGGTGGGGGGAGCTACGAGCAGTACTTC.